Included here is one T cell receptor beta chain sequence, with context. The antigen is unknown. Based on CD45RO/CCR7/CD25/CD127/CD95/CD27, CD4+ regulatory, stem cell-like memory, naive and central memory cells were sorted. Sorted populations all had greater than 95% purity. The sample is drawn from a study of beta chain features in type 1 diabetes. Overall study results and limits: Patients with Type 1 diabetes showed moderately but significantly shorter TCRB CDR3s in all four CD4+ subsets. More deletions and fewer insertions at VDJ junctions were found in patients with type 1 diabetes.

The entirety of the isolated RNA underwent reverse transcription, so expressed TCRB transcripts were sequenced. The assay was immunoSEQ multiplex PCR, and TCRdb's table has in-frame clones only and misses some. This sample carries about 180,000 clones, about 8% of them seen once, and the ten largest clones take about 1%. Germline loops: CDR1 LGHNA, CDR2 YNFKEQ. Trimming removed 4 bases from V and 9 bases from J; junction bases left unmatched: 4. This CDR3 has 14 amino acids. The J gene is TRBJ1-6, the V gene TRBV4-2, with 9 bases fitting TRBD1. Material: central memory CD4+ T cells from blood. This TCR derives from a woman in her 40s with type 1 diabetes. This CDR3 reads CASSRDREGSPLHF. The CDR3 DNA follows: TGTGCCAGCAGCCGGGACAGGGAGGGTTCACCCCTCCACTTT.